This T cell receptor (beta chain) was found in a study of T-cell memory formation after mild COVID-19. Study context: The two donors had largely donor-specific TCR clusters.

MiXCR, run by TCRdb on the 5' RACE reads, gives a single entry per CDR3 protein. The data show 470,000 or so distinct CDR3 sequences, approximately 23% seen once. The sample consisted of PBMCs or a T cell subset sorted from them (not recorded which). This TCR came from an adult woman who had mild COVID-19 (a few samples of this study predate the infection). Cell type and time point are not known.

This CDR3 is CAWSGQGGAYVTDTQYF. CDR3 bases: TGTGCCTGGAGTGGCCAGGGGGGGGCGTATGTGACAGATACGCAGTATTTT. V gene TRBV30 combines with J gene TRBJ2-3; D tentatively reads TRBD1 or TRBD2 (7 bases each). Trimming left V 1 base short and J 3 bases short, with 20 bases between. The CDR3 has 17 amino acids. Germline CDR1 reads GTSNPN; CDR2 reads SVGIG (reference sequence).